This T cell receptor (beta chain) was observed in a study of cytomegalovirus exposure and HLA in healthy donors. Across the study: The platform used for the 100 to 150 validation repertoires matched that of the roughly 700 first-cohort repertoires, a later analysis reported.

V trimming: 5 bases; J trimming: 4 bases; junction bases outside the gene matches: 6. The CDR3 extends over 15 amino acids. Germline CDR1 is MNHEY and CDR2 is SMNVEV (reference sequence). Assay used: immunoSEQ multiplex PCR; TCRdb lists only in-frame clones, some missing. The profile shows 230,000 or so clones, 70% to 90% of them singletons. This chain connects TRBV27 to TRBJ2-3; 10 bases line up with TRBD2. The sample consisted of PBMCs. The receptor's source is a young woman in good health and CMV-seronegative. Here the CDR3 reads CASSLVGLAADTQYF. The CDR3, as DNA: TGTGCCAGCAGTCTAGTTGGACTAGCGGCAGATACGCAGTATTTT.